These 22 T cell receptor beta chains were sequenced from one sample in a study of T cells in Graves' hyperthyroidism and ophthalmopathy (dated by TCRdb to the late 2010s). The library was produced with multiplex PCR. The sample was run on an Illumina HiSeq 2000. The TCR beta CDR3 regions were amplified from RNA transcripts. The TCR CDR3 was subjected to a first round of RT-PCR using the HTBI primer set and the Qiagen OneStep RT-PCR kit. Using fastp trimming at Q25 and MiXCR clonotype assembly, TCRdb reanalyzed the public sequencing data and kept in-frame beta chains. Here each entry gathers all rows of one CDR3 protein and keeps the most common genes and DNA. In all, the sample holds hundreds of thousands of distinct CDR3 sequences, and over 15% of those were seen once. The ten most abundant clones make up about 51% of the sample. Sample: blood. The source of these receptors is a woman in her fifties or sixties with Graves' ophthalmopathy.

The sample holds many counts of this clonotype. The chain uses TRBV2 and TRBJ2-1, with D possibly being TRBD2 (7 bases). This CDR3 is built from 14 residues. Trimming stripped 4 bases from V and 10 bases from J, with 17 bases between. Germline loops: CDR1 SNHLY, CDR2 FYNNEI. Written as DNA, the CDR3 is TGTGCCAGCAGTGCAATCCGTGAGGGGGGGGAGCAGTTCTTC. It translates to CASSAIREGGEQFF.

The table lists this clonotype with many counts. The rearrangement joins TRBV11-3 to TRBJ2-2, with D perhaps being TRBD1 or TRBD2 (5 bases each). Per germline, CDR1 SGHNT and CDR2 YENEEA. V lost 1 base, J lost 3 bases, and 15 bases lay in between. The CDR3 is 17 amino acids. CDR3 region: CASSLVGGAWYTGELFF. CDR3 bases: TGTGCCAGCAGCTTAGTTGGGGGAGCATGGTACACCGGGGAGCTGTTTTTT.

This clonotype was found many times. This chain links TRBV6-6 with TRBJ1-5; D is possibly TRBD1 (6 bases). This CDR3 has 16 residues. Looked up from germline, CDR1 is MNHNY and CDR2 is SVGAGI (reference sequence). The germline V and J ends were trimmed by 2 bases and 7 bases, with 18 bases remaining between them. The CDR3 sequence: CASSYTKGGTGQPQHF. In DNA, the CDR3 is TGTGCCAGCAGTTACACGAAGGGGGGGACGGGGCAGCCCCAGCATTTT.

This clonotype was counted many times. The rearrangement uses TRBV7-2 and TRBJ1-1, with TRBD1 identical over 7 bases. From germline, CDR1 is SGHTA and CDR2 FQGNSA. The CDR3 runs to 16 residues. V lost 5 bases and J lost 1; bases outside the gene matches: 10. The CDR3 here is CASSPRMTGTNTEAFF. For the CDR3, the DNA is TGTGCCAGCAGCCCTAGAATGACAGGGACGAACACTGAAGCTTTCTTT.

The chain is built from TRBV2 and TRBJ2-3; 11 nucleotides align to TRBD2. The CDR3 spans 15 residues. V lost 6 bases, J lost 6 bases, and 8 bases stayed unmatched. Germline V CDR1 and CDR2: SNHLY, FYNNEI. CDR3 residues: CASSEIAGGPDTQYF. The CDR3 bases are TGTGCCAGCAGCGAAATAGCGGGAGGGCCGGATACGCAGTATTTT.

Ten or more counts support this clonotype. This sequence joins TRBV4-2 and TRBJ2-7; the match to TRBD1 covers 7 bases. CDR3 size: 14 residues. Germline CDR1 reads LGHNA; CDR2 reads YNFKEQ. The ends lost 1 base at V and 0 bases at J; junction bases unmatched: 0. The CDR3 sequence: CASSQAGGSYEQYF. In DNA, the CDR3 is TGTGCCAGCAGCCAAGCAGGGGGCTCCTACGAGCAGTACTTC.

In the case of this clonotype: This may be a read error, as it is one base from a much larger clone. The chain has TRBV20-1 and TRBJ2-4; no definite D call. Germline CDR1 and CDR2: DFQATT and SNEGSKA (reference sequence). CDR3 length equals 13 residues. Written as DNA, the CDR3 is TGCAGCCTTGCGGAGAAGTGGAAAAACATTCAGTACTTC. It is translated as CSLAEKWKNIQYF.

This clonotype has ten or more counts. The V and J genes are TRBV6-2 or TRBV6-3 and TRBJ1-1; D call uncertain. CDR1 is MNHEY and CDR2 is SVGEGT in the germline V gene. V lost 2 bases to trimming and J lost 0 bases, with 7 bases between them. This CDR3 has 14 residues. In DNA, the CDR3 is TGTGCCAGCAGTTACGGAGGGATGAACACTGAAGCTTTCTTT. Its protein product is CASSYGGMNTEAFF.

This clonotype was detected a few times. This chain connects TRBV5-5 to TRBJ1-6, with a weak D call TRBD1 (6 bases). Trimming cost V 4 bases and J 9 bases, with 8 bases left between them. This CDR3 region has 12 residues. From germline, CDR1 is SGHKS and CDR2 YYEKEE (reference sequence). In nucleotides, the CDR3 is TGTGCCAGCAGCGTACAGGGTTCACCCCTCCACTTT. This gives the protein CASSVQGSPLHF.

This clonotype was detected many times. The chain uses TRBV10-3 and TRBJ1-5; 8 nucleotides line up with TRBD1. With 4 bases clipped from V and 6 bases from J, the junction kept 5 bases outside the gene matches. Germline CDR1 reads ENHRY; CDR2 reads SYGVKD. CDR3 length: 14 residues. In DNA form, the CDR3 reads TGTGCCATCAGTGGAGACAGGGGCGGTCAGCCCCAGCATTTT. Translated, it gives CAISGDRGGQPQHF.

This clonotype was detected ten times or more. The chain couples TRBV11-2 to TRBJ2-7, with 8 bases aligning to TRBD2. CDR1 SGHAT and CDR2 FQNNGV come from the germline V gene. V gave up 8 bases and J gave up 4 bases; unmatched junction bases: 7. The CDR3 spans 13 residues. CDR3 bases: TGTGCCAGCCTCGGGGGGGGCGCGTACGAGCAGTACTTC. Protein: CASLGGGAYEQYF. Full variable domain (outside the CDR3, taken from reference TRBV11-2 and TRBJ2-7): EAGVAQSPRYKIIEKRQSVAFWCNPISGHATLYWYQQILGQGPKLLIQFQNNGVVDDSQLPKDRFSAERLKGVDSTLKIQPAKLEDSAVYLCASLGGGAYEQYFGPGTRLTVT.

The chain recombines TRBV6-2 or TRBV6-3 with TRBJ2-5; D tentatively reads TRBD1 or TRBD2 (6 bases each). CDR3 length: 15 amino acids. CDR1 is MNHEY, CDR2 SVGEGT, per germline. The V end lost 2 bases, the J end lost 4 bases, and 14 bases lay between the germline ends. The CDR3 DNA is TGTGCCAGCAGTTACGCGGGGCGAGGGGGAGAGACCCAGTACTTC. This translates into CASSYAGRGGETQYF.

The V and J genes are TRBV2 and TRBJ2-3, with TRBD1 identical over 9 bases. CDR1 is SNHLY and CDR2 is FYNNEI in the germline V gene. This CDR3 has 15 amino acids. After removal of 7 bases from V and 2 bases from J, the junction contained 7 bases not matched to a gene. Written as DNA, the CDR3 is TGTGCCAGCAATCTGGACAGGGGCTACACAGATACGCAGTATTTT. Its translation is CASNLDRGYTDTQYF.

This chain uses TRBV9 with TRBJ2-3; 12 positions agree with TRBD1. Germline CDR1 reads SGDLS; CDR2 reads YYNGEE. The CDR3 spans 20 residues. The J segment lost 5 bases and the V segment lost 6 bases, leaving 22 bases of the junction unmatched. CDR3 nucleotides: TGTGCCAGCACCGAATCAACCGGGACAGGGGGCGCCGTTTTGGGAGATACGCAGTATTTT. It encodes CASTESTGTGGAVLGDTQYF.

Of note for this clonotype: The CDR3 ends on some other residue instead of the conserved phenylalanine or tryptophan, so this is likely a read error. The chain employs TRBV4-3 and TRBJ1-3; D possibly corresponds to TRBD1 (6 bases). CDR1 and CDR2 (germline): LGHNA, YSLEER. The CDR3 runs 17 residues. V lost 4 bases and J lost 0, with 16 bases in between. For the CDR3, the DNA is TGCGCCAGCAGCCGGGGGAGGGGGGAGACCTCTGGAAACACCATATATTCT. It encodes CASSRGRGETSGNTIYS.

This clonotype was counted between two and nine times. The rearrangement links TRBV18 to TRBJ1-2; 7 bases agree with TRBD1. The germline gives CDR1 KGHSH, CDR2 LQKENI. The ends lost 1 base at V and 6 bases at J; junction bases unmatched: 2. This CDR3 spans 13 amino acids. The DNA of the CDR3 is TGTGCCAGCTCACCACGAGGACAGGATGGCTACACCTTC. It translates to CASSPRGQDGYTF.

This clonotype showed up just a few times. The chain combines TRBV7-9 with TRBJ2-7; 7 bases line up with TRBD1. Germline loops: CDR1 SEHNR, CDR2 FQNEAQ (reference sequence). The CDR3 length is 16 residues. The V and J ends lost 0 bases and 6 bases, in that order; junction bases with no gene match: 11. In nucleotides, the CDR3 is TGTGCCAGCAGCTTAGCCTCGGGACAGCTCACGGCCGAGCAGTACTTC. Amino acids: CASSLASGQLTAEQYF.

The V and J genes are TRBV25-1 and TRBJ1-2; tentatively, D is TRBD1 (6 bases). The CDR3 totals 13 residues. Trimming left V 2 bases short and J 4 bases short, with 8 bases between. The germline CDR1 and CDR2 sequences are MGHDK and SYGVNS. CDR3 nucleotide sequence: TGTGCCAGCAGTGAAGCAGGGGCCTATGGCTACACCTTC. Its translation is CASSEAGAYGYTF.

This clonotype appeared many times. This chain uses TRBV11-2 with TRBJ2-5; D is undetermined. Germline V gives CDR1 SGHAT, CDR2 FQNNGV. Trimming stripped 4 bases from V and 4 bases from J, with 7 bases between. The CDR3 runs 12 residues. CDR3 sequence (DNA): TGTGCCAGCAGCTCCCAGAGAGAGACCCAGTACTTC. This sequence encodes CASSSQRETQYF.

In its sample, this clonotype was seen many times. The V gene is TRBV5-1, the J gene TRBJ1-4; D may be TRBD1 (6 bases). Looked up from germline, CDR1 is SGHRS and CDR2 is YFSETQ. CDR3 length: 12 residues. Trimming took off 4 bases at V and 12 bases at J, with 13 bases between the two ends. Written as DNA, the CDR3 is TGCGCCAGCAGCCCCAGGGGTTCACAACTGTTTTTT. It is translated as CASSPRGSQLFF. The full variable domain, rest sourced from reference TRBV5-1 and TRBJ1-4, is KAGVTQTPRYLIKTRGQQVTLSCSPISGHRSVSWYQQTPGQGLQFLFEYFSETQRNKGNFPGRFSGRQFSNSRSEMNVSTLELGDSALYLCASSPRGSQLFFGSGTQLSVL.

Concerning this clonotype itself: Because it lacks the conserved phenylalanine or tryptophan at the end, this CDR3 is likely a read error. This chain links TRBV7-2 with TRBJ2-2; 8 bases are a match to TRBD1. The CDR3 consists of 14 residues. Per germline, CDR1 SGHTA and CDR2 FQGNSA. The V gene end was trimmed by 5 bases and the J gene end by 6 bases; junction bases not matched to a gene: 5. Here the CDR3 DNA reads TGTGCCAGCAGCCGACAGGGGTTGGCCGGGGAGCTGTTTCTT. Residues: CASSRQGLAGELFL.

This clonotype was observed many times. The chain couples TRBV6-2 or TRBV6-3 to TRBJ2-1; TRBD2 aligns across 8 bases. This CDR3 comprises 15 residues. V shed 2 bases and J 6 bases; nucleotides not matched to a gene: 6. Germline values: CDR1 MNHEY, CDR2 SVGEGT. The chain's CDR3 is CASSYMTAGVNEQFF. CDR3 nucleotide sequence: TGTGCCAGCAGTTACATGACAGCGGGAGTCAATGAGCAGTTCTTC.